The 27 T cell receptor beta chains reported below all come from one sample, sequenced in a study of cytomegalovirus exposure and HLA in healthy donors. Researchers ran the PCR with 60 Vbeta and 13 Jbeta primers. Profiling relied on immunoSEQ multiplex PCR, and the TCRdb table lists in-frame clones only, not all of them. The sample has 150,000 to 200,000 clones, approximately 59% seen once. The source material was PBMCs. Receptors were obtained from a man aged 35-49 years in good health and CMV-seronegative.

CDR3 sequence reads: CASRGPSYNSPLHF. CDR3 bases: TGTGCCAGCAGAGGCCCTAGCTATAATTCACCCCTCCACTTT. The rearrangement joins TRBV2 to TRBJ1-6; D gene unclear. V lost 6 bases, J lost 3 bases, and 9 bases lay in between. The CDR3 consists of 14 residues. Germline lookup yields CDR1 SNHLY and CDR2 FYNNEI. The variable domain in full, completed from reference TRBV2 and TRBJ1-6, reads EPEVTQTPSHQVTQMGQEVILRCVPISNHLYFYWYRQILGQKVEFLVSFYNNEISEKSEIFDDQFSVERPDGSNFTLKIRSTKLEDSAMYFCASRGPSYNSPLHFGNGTRLTVT.

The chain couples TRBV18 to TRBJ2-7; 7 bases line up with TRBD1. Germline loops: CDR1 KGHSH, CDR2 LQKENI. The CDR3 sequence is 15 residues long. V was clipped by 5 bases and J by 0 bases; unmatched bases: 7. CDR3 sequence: CASSSTQGSSYEQYF. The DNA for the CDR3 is TGTGCCAGCTCATCGACACAGGGGAGCTCCTACGAGCAGTACTTC.

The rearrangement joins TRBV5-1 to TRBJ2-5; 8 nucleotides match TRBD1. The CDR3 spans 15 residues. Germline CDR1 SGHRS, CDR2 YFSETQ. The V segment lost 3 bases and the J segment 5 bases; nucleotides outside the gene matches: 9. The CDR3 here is CASSSEGQVYETQYF. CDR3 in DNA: TGCGCCAGCAGCTCCGAGGGACAGGTTTATGAGACCCAGTACTTC.

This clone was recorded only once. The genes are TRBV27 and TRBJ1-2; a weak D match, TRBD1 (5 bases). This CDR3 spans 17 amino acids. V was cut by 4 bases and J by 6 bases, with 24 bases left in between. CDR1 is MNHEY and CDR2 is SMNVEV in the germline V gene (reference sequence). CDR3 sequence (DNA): TGTGCCAGCAGTTCCGTTGGCGGGGGACCCCGCTCGGATGGCTACACCTTC. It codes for CASSSVGGGPRSDGYTF.

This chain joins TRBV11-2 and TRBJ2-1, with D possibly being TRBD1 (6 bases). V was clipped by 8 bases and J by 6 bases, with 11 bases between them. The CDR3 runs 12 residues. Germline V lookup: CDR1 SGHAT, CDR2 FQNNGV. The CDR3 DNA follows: TGTGCCAGCGGCGAAGGGGGCAATGAGCAGTTCTTC. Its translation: CASGEGGNEQFF.

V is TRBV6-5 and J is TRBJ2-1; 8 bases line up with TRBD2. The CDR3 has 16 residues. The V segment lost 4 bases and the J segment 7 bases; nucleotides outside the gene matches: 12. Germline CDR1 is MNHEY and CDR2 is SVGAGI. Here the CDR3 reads CASSSLKRGSRNEQFF. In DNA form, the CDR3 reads TGTGCCAGCAGTTCCCTCAAGCGGGGGAGTAGGAATGAGCAGTTCTTC.

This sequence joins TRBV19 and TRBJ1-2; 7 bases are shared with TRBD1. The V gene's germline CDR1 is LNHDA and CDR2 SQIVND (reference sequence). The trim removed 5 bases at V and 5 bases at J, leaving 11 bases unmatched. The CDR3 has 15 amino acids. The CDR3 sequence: CASSSTARQGYGYTF. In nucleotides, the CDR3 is TGTGCCAGTAGTTCAACCGCCAGACAGGGTTATGGCTACACCTTC.

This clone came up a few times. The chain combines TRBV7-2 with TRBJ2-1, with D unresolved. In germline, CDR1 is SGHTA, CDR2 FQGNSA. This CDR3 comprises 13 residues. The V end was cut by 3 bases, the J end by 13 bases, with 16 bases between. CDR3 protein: CASSFGTADQQFF. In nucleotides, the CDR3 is TGTGCCAGCAGCTTCGGTACCGCGGATCAACAGTTCTTC. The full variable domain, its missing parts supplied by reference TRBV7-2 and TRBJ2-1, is GAGVSQSPSNKVTEKGKDVELRCDPISGHTALYWYRQSLGQGLEFLIYFQGNSAPDKSGLPSDRFSAERTGGSVSTLTIQRTQQEDSAVYLCASSFGTADQQFFGPGTRLTVL.

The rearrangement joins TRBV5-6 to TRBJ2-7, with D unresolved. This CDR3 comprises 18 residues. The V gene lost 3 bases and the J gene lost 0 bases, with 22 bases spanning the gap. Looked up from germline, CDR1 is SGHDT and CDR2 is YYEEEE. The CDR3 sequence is CASSSIALSGLPSYEQYF. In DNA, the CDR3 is TGTGCCAGCAGCTCGATCGCCCTTTCGGGTCTCCCCTCCTACGAGCAGTACTTC.

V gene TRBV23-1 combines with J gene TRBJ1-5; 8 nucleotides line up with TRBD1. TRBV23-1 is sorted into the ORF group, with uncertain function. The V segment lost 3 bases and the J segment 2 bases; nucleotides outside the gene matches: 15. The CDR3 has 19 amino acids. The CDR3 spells CASSHTETGEVRGNQPQHF. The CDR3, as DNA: TGCGCCAGCAGTCACACAGAGACAGGGGAGGTTAGGGGCAATCAGCCCCAGCATTTT.

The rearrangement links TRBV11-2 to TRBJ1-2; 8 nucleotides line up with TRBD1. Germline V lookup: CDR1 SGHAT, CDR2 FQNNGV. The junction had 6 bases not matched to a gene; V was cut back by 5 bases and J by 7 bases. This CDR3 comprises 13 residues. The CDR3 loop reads CASSADRGGGYTF. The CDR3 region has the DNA TGTGCCAGCAGCGCCGACAGGGGCGGTGGCTACACCTTC.

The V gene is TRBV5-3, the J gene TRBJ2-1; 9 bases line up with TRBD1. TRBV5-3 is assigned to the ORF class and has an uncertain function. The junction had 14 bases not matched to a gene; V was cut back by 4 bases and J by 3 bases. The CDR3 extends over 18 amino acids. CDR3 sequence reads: CARSTNAQDRGIYNEQFF. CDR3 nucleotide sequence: TGTGCCAGAAGCACGAACGCACAGGACAGGGGAATCTACAATGAGCAGTTCTTC.

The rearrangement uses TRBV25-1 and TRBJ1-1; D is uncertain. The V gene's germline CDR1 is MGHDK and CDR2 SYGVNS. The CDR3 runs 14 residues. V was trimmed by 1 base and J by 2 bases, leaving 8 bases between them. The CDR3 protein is CASSELAPNTEAFF. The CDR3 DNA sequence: TGTGCCAGCAGTGAATTGGCACCCAACACTGAAGCTTTCTTT.

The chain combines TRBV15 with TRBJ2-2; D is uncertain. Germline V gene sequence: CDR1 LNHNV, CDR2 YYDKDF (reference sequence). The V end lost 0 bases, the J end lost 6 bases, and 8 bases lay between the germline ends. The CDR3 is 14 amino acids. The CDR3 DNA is TGTGCCACCAGCAGAGATACACGGGCCGGGGAGCTGTTTTTT. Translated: CATSRDTRAGELFF. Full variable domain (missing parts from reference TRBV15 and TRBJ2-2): DAMVIQNPRYQVTQFGKPVTLSCSQTLNHNVMYWYQQKSSQAPKLLFHYYDKDFNNEADTPDNFQSRRPNTSFCFLDIRSPGLGDTAMYLCATSRDTRAGELFFGEGSRLTVL.

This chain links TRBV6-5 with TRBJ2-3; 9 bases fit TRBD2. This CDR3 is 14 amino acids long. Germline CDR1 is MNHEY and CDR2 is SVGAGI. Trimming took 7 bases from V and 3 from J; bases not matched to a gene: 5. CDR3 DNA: TGTGCCAGCACCGCGGGAGGGCGGACAGATACGCAGTATTTT. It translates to CASTAGGRTDTQYF.

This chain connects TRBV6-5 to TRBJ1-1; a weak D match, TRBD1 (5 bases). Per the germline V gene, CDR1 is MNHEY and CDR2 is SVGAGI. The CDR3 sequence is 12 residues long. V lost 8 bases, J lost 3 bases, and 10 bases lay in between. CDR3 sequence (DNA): TGTGCCAGCCGGGGGAGGGACACTGAAGCTTTCTTT. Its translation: CASRGRDTEAFF.

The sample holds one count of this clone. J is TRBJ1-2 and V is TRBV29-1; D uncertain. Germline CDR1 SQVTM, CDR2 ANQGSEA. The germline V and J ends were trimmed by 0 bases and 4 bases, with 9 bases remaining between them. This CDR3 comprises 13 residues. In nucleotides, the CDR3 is TGCAGCGTTGAAGACGCGAGACTCTATGGCTACACCTTC. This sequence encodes CSVEDARLYGYTF.

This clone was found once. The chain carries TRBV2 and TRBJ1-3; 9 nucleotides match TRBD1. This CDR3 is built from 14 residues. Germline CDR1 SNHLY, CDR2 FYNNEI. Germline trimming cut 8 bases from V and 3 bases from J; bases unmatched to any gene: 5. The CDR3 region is CASGPTGGGNTIYF. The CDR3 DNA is TGTGCCAGCGGACCGACAGGGGGTGGAAACACCATATATTTT.

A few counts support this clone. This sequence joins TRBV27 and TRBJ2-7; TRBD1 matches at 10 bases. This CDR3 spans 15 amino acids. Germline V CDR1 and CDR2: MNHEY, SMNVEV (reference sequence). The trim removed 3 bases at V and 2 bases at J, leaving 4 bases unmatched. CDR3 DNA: TGTGCCAGCAGTTTGGGACAGGGGCAAACCTACGAGCAGTACTTC. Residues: CASSLGQGQTYEQYF.

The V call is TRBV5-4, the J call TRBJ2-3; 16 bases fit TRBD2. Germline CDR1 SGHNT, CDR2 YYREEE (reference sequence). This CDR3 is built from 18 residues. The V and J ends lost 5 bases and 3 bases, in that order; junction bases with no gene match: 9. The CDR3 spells CASSRGTSGRAATDTQYF. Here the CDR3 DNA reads TGTGCCAGCAGTCGCGGGACTAGCGGGAGGGCCGCAACAGATACGCAGTATTTT.

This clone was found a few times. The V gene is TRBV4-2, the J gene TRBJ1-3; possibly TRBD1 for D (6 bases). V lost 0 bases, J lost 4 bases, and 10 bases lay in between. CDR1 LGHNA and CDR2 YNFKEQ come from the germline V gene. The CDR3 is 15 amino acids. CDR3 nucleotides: TGTGCCAGCAGCCAAGAGACAGGCGGAGGAAACACCATATATTTT. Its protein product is CASSQETGGGNTIYF.

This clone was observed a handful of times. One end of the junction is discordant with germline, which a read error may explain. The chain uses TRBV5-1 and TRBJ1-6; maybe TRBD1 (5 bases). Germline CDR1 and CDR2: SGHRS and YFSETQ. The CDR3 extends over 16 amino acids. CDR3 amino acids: CASSPEQASYNSPLHF. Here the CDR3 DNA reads TGCGCCAGCAGCCCTGAACAGGCCTCCTATAATTCCCCCCTCCACTTT. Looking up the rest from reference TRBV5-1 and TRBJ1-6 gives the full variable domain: KAGVTQTPRYLIKTRGQQVTLSCSPISGHRSVSWYQQTPGQGLQFLFEYFSETQRNKGNFPGRFSGRQFSNSRSEMNVSTLELGDSALYLCASSPEQASYNSPLHFGNGTRLTVT.

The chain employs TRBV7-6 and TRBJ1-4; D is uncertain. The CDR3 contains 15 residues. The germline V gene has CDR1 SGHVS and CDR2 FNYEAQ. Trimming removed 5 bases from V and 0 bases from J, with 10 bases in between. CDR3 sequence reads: CASSDPGTTNEKLFF. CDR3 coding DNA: TGTGCCAGCAGCGATCCGGGAACAACTAATGAAAAACTGTTTTTT.

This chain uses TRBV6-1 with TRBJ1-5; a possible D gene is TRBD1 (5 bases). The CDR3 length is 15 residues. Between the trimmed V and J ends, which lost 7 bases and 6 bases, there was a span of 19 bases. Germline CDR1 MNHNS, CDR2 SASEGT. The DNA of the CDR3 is TGTGCCAGCACCCCGAAGGGTATGGGGGGTCAGCCCCAGCATTTT. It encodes CASTPKGMGGQPQHF.

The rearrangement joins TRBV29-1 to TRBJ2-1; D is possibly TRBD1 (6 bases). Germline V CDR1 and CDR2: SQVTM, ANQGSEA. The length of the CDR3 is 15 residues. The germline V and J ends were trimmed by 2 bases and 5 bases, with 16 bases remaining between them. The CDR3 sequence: CSVERPQGPDNEQFF. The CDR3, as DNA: TGCAGCGTTGAACGGCCCCAGGGGCCCGACAATGAGCAGTTCTTC.

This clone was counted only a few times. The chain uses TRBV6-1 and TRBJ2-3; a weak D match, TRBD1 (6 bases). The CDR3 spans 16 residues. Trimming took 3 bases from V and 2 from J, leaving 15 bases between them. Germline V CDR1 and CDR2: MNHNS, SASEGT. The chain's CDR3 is CASSDKDRLATDTQYF. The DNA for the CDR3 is TGTGCCAGCAGTGATAAAGACAGGTTGGCCACAGATACGCAGTATTTT.

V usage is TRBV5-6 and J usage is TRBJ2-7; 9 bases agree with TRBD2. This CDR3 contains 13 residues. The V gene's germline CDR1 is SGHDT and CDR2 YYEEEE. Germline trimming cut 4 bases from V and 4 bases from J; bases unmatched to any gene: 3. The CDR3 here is CASSPSGVYEQYF. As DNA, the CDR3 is TGTGCCAGCAGCCCTAGCGGGGTTTACGAGCAGTACTTC.